These 16 T cell receptor beta chains were all obtained from the same sample, sequenced in a study of cytomegalovirus exposure and HLA in healthy donors. The table came from immunoSEQ multiplex PCR; TCRdb's copy has only in-frame clones and leaves some out. The profile covers about 340,000 clones, with roughly 88% appearing a single time and about 0.8% taken by the ten largest. The specimen was PBMCs. These receptors were obtained from a woman between 18 and 30 years old in good health and CMV-seronegative.

The chain joins TRBV10-3 to TRBJ2-7; tentative D call: TRBD2 (6 bases). CDR1 ENHRY and CDR2 SYGVKD come from the germline V gene. V lost 8 bases to trimming and J lost 2 bases, with 22 bases between them. CDR3 length: 16 residues. DNA of the CDR3: TGTGCCATCTCACCCGGGGTTGTCGGGAGTGCCTACGAGCAGTACTTC. It codes for CAISPGVVGSAYEQYF.

The chain carries TRBV10-3 and TRBJ2-7; D is perhaps TRBD1 (6 bases). In germline, CDR1 is ENHRY, CDR2 SYGVKD. The CDR3 covers 15 residues. Trimming shortened V by 0 bases and J by 2 bases, and 11 bases separated the two germline ends. The CDR3 region has the DNA TGTGCCATCAGTGAGTCCGGGACACCTACCTACGAGCAGTACTTC. This codes for CAISESGTPTYEQYF.

V usage is TRBV10-1 and J usage is TRBJ1-4; D might be TRBD1 (5 bases). The CDR3 is made up of 15 amino acids. CDR1 and CDR2 from the germline V gene are WNHNN and SYGVQD (reference sequence). V gave up 6 bases and J gave up 4 bases, with 15 bases separating them. The CDR3 is CASRSWGGSNEKLFF. The CDR3, as DNA: TGCGCCAGCAGGAGCTGGGGGGGGAGTAATGAAAAACTGTTTTTT.

The chain employs TRBV13 and TRBJ2-1, with 12 bases aligning to TRBD2. Trimming removed 4 bases from V and 4 bases from J; junction bases left unmatched: 8. Germline loops: CDR1 PRHDT, CDR2 FYEKMQ (reference sequence). The CDR3 is made up of 17 amino acids. Here the CDR3 reads CASSSDGLAGRYNEQFF. In DNA, the CDR3 is TGTGCCAGCAGCTCAGATGGACTAGCGGGACGGTACAATGAGCAGTTCTTC.

This clone was seen just once. The rearrangement joins TRBV7-9 to TRBJ2-1; 9 bases fit TRBD2. V gave up 7 bases and J gave up 8 bases; unmatched junction bases: 12. Germline CDR1 SEHNR, CDR2 FQNEAQ (reference sequence). The CDR3 contains 15 residues. CDR3 bases: TGTGCCAGCACCAATGGGCGGGAGGGCCTAGATGAGCAGTTCTTC. This codes for CASTNGREGLDEQFF.

This clone has just one count. The V call is TRBV19, the J call TRBJ2-3, with a possible D match to TRBD2 (6 bases). The CDR3 is 16 residues long. Germline CDR1 LNHDA, CDR2 SQIVND (reference sequence). The germline V and J ends were trimmed by 2 bases and 1 base, with 13 bases remaining between them. CDR3 sequence (DNA): TGTGCCAGTAGTATAAATAGCGGCCATCGCACAGATACGCAGTATTTT. Translation: CASSINSGHRTDTQYF.

This clone was observed a few times. This chain connects TRBV4-3 to TRBJ2-2; possible D gene TRBD1, 6 bases. The CDR3 has 18 amino acids. V was pared by 0 bases and J by 2 bases, with 16 bases between. From germline, CDR1 is LGHNA and CDR2 YSLEER. The CDR3 sequence is CASSQEGWGHLNTGELFF. DNA of the CDR3: TGCGCCAGCAGCCAAGAGGGATGGGGACACCTAAACACCGGGGAGCTGTTTTTT.

J is TRBJ1-3 and V is TRBV7-9; the D gene is possibly TRBD1 (6 bases). The CDR3 covers 16 residues. Germline values: CDR1 SEHNR, CDR2 FQNEAQ (reference sequence). Trimming left V 6 bases short and J 0 bases short, with 15 bases between. CDR3 coding DNA: TGTGCCAGCAGTCAGAGACAGGTCCGCTCTGGAAACACCATATATTTT. This translates into CASSQRQVRSGNTIYF.

The chain uses TRBV27 and TRBJ1-5, with D tentatively TRBD1 (6 bases). The V and J ends lost 0 bases and 0 bases respectively, with 6 bases between them. Looked up from germline, CDR1 is MNHEY and CDR2 is SMNVEV (reference sequence). This CDR3 has 15 residues. The CDR3 bases are TGTGCCAGCAGTTTATCCAGGGGTAGCAATCAGCCCCAGCATTTT. Protein sequence: CASSLSRGSNQPQHF.

The CDR3: CASSFRGEQYF. The CDR3 DNA is TGTGCCAGCAGCTTTAGAGGAGAGCAGTACTTC. The chain is built from TRBV5-4 and TRBJ2-7; no firm D call. This CDR3 is built from 11 residues. CDR1 is SGHNT, CDR2 YYREEE, per germline (reference sequence). V was clipped by 2 bases and J by 7 bases, with 7 bases between them.

This chain connects TRBV4-1 to TRBJ2-7, with 9 bases aligning to TRBD2. The CDR3 runs to 16 residues. Germline V gene sequence: CDR1 MGHRA, CDR2 YSYEKL. V lost 3 bases to trimming and J lost 1 base; unmatched junction nucleotides: 7. CDR3 amino acids: CASSHPPSGDSYEQYF. CDR3 coding DNA: TGCGCCAGCAGCCATCCTCCTAGCGGGGATTCCTACGAGCAGTACTTC.

The rearrangement joins TRBV7-3 to TRBJ2-7; TRBD1 agrees at 10 bases. The V gene's germline CDR1 is SGHTA and CDR2 FQGTGA. J gave up 7 bases and V 5 bases, and 5 bases lay outside the gene matches. This CDR3 spans 13 amino acids. The CDR3 loop reads CASSHDRGREQYF. CDR3 DNA sequence: TGTGCCAGCAGCCACGACAGGGGGCGAGAGCAGTACTTC.

The V call is TRBV15, the J call TRBJ2-1; 10 bases are a match to TRBD2. Trimming took 2 bases from V and 3 from J; bases not matched to a gene: 7. Germline assignment: CDR1 LNHNV and CDR2 YYDKDF (reference sequence). The CDR3 covers 17 residues. This chain's CDR3 is CATSRPASGRVYNEQFF. As DNA, the CDR3 is TGTGCCACCAGCAGACCCGCTAGCGGGAGAGTCTACAATGAGCAGTTCTTC.

The CDR3 spells CASSDQGAREKLFF. Here the CDR3 DNA reads TGTGCCAGCAGCGACCAGGGGGCGCGTGAAAAACTGTTTTTT. The rearrangement uses TRBV11-3 and TRBJ1-4; 8 bases fit TRBD1. With V trimmed by 5 bases and J by 7 bases, 6 bases remained unmatched. CDR1 is SGHNT and CDR2 is YENEEA in the germline V gene. The CDR3 loop spans 14 amino acids.

This sequence joins TRBV4-1 and TRBJ2-7, with D hard to call. The ends were cut back, 1 base at V and 3 bases at J, with 16 bases in the middle. There are 16 residues in the CDR3. Germline V gene data show CDR1 as MGHRA and CDR2 as YSYEKL. The CDR3: CASSQVRLPPYYEQYF. The CDR3 coding sequence is TGCGCCAGCAGCCAAGTACGCCTACCCCCATACTACGAGCAGTACTTC.

This clone was seen a single time. The chain has TRBV29-1 and TRBJ2-7; the match to TRBD2 covers 9 bases. The CDR3 runs to 14 residues. V shed 3 bases and J 1 base; nucleotides not matched to a gene: 4. Germline loops: CDR1 SQVTM, CDR2 ANQGSEA. CDR3 DNA: TGCAGCGTTGAGGCTAGCGGGGCTTCCTACGAGCAGTACTTC. This translates into CSVEASGASYEQYF.